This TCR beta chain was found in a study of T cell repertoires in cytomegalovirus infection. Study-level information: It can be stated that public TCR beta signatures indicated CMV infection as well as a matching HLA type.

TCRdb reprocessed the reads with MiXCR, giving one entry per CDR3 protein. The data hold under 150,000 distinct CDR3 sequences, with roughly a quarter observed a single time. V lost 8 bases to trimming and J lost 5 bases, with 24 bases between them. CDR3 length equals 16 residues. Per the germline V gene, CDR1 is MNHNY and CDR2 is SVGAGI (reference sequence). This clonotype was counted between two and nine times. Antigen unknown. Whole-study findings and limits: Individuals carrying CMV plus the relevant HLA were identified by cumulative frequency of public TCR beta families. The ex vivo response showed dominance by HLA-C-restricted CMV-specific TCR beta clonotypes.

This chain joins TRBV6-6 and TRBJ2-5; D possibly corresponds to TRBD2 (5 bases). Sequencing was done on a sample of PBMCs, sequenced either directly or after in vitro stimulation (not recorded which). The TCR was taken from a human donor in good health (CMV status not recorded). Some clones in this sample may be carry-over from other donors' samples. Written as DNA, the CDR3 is TGTGCCAGCCGACCCCCCTCGGATAGCGAGACGGAGACCCAGTACTTC. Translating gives CASRPPSDSETETQYF.